These 27 T cell receptor beta chains share one sample of origin, sequenced in a study of cytomegalovirus exposure and HLA in healthy donors (TCRdb year 2017). The library was produced with the immunoSEQ multiplex PCR assay. For the multiplex PCR, a mixture combining 60 forward primers for TCR Vbeta segments and 13 reverse primers for TCR Jbeta segments was used. The table comes from immuneACCESS by way of TCRdb, which keeps in-frame sequences with V and J called. Part of the clones is missing from these tables; in studies checked, under half for an unresolved V gene and the rest for unknown reasons. The sample yields 130,000 or so clones; 73% were counted once. Approximately 2% of the sample is held by the ten biggest clonotypes. The sequencing sample was made of PBMCs. The receptors here all came from a woman aged 40 to 50 in good health and CMV-seropositive.

The chain links TRBV19 to TRBJ1-1, with D maybe TRBD1 (6 bases). V was cut by 5 bases and J by 0 bases, with 22 bases left in between. Germline V lookup: CDR1 LNHDA, CDR2 SQIVND (reference sequence). CDR3 length equals 18 residues. This chain's CDR3 is CASSSPGTRPSMNTEAFF. The CDR3 DNA reads as TGTGCCAGTAGTTCCCCAGGGACACGTCCTTCCATGAACACTGAAGCTTTCTTT.

This clone was picked up a small number of times. The chain links TRBV7-8 to TRBJ2-6; 7 bases line up with TRBD1. From germline, CDR1 is SGHVS and CDR2 FQNEAQ. There are 13 residues in the CDR3. V dropped 3 bases and J dropped 12; count of bases not matched to a gene: 5. CDR3 amino acids: CASSLSGTAVLTF. CDR3 coding DNA: TGTGCCAGCAGCTTGTCCGGGACAGCCGTCCTGACTTTC.

This chain uses TRBV20-1 with TRBJ2-1; D ambiguous. The V gene lost 4 bases and the J gene lost 9 bases, with 4 bases spanning the gap. Germline V gene lookup returns CDR1 DFQATT and CDR2 SNEGSKA (reference sequence). CDR3 length: 9 amino acids. The CDR3, as DNA: TGCAGTGCTAACAGTGAGCAGTTCTTC. Encoded protein: CSANSEQFF.

J is TRBJ2-4 and V is TRBV6-5; 7 positions agree with TRBD1. Looked up from germline, CDR1 is MNHEY and CDR2 is SVGAGI. The trim removed 5 bases at V and 2 bases at J, leaving 6 bases unmatched. The CDR3 runs 15 residues. CDR3 protein: CASSQDRATKNIQYF. The CDR3 region has the DNA TGTGCCAGCAGTCAAGACAGGGCAACCAAAAACATTCAGTACTTC.

The rearrangement uses TRBV25-1 and TRBJ2-7, with 7 bases that match TRBD1. V shed 8 bases and J 6 bases; nucleotides not matched to a gene: 7. Germline V gene lookup returns CDR1 MGHDK and CDR2 SYGVNS. This CDR3 has 12 amino acids. CDR3 sequence: CASSSHRGEQYF. DNA of the CDR3: TGTGCCAGCTCAAGCCACAGGGGCGAGCAGTACTTC.

V is TRBV4-3 and J is TRBJ1-4; D gene uncertain. Trimming removed 6 bases from V and 3 bases from J, with 11 bases in between. The length of the CDR3 is 14 residues. The V gene's germline CDR1 is LGHNA and CDR2 YSLEER. The CDR3 region is CASRRSGANEKLFF. CDR3 nucleotide sequence: TGCGCCAGCAGACGTTCCGGGGCTAATGAAAAACTGTTTTTT.

The V gene is TRBV19, the J gene TRBJ1-5, with D hard to call. V was shortened by 5 bases and J by 2 bases, with 10 bases between the two germline ends. The germline gives CDR1 LNHDA, CDR2 SQIVND (reference sequence). This CDR3 comprises 14 residues. CDR3 bases: TGTGCCAGTAGTCCTTACCCGGGCAATCAGCCCCAGCATTTT. This gives the protein CASSPYPGNQPQHF.

The rearrangement uses TRBV7-9 and TRBJ2-1, with 7 bases matching TRBD2. V was clipped by 5 bases and J by 3 bases; unmatched bases: 10. Per the germline V gene, CDR1 is SEHNR and CDR2 is FQNEAQ (reference sequence). CDR3 size: 16 residues. The CDR3 is CASSGPIGGGYNEQFF. For the CDR3, the DNA is TGTGCCAGCAGCGGCCCCATTGGGGGGGGCTACAATGAGCAGTTCTTC.

The chain combines TRBV9 with TRBJ1-5, with a possible D match to TRBD1 (5 bases). Trimming took off 0 bases at V and 2 bases at J, with 9 bases between the two ends. Germline CDR1 is SGDLS and CDR2 is YYNGEE. The CDR3 sequence is 15 residues long. The CDR3 nucleotides read TGTGCCAGCAGCGTAGGCAGCAGGGGCAATCAGCCCCAGCATTTT. Residues: CASSVGSRGNQPQHF. The full variable domain, its missing parts supplied by reference TRBV9 and TRBJ1-5, is DSGVTQTPKHLITATGQRVTLRCSPRSGDLSVYWYQQSLDQGLQFLIQYYNGEERAKGNILERFSAQQFPDLHSELNLSSLELGDSALYFCASSVGSRGNQPQHFGDGTRLSIL.

This chain links TRBV18 with TRBJ2-6; no definite D call. Between the trimmed V and J ends, which lost 2 bases and 1 base, there was a span of 3 bases. Looked up from germline, CDR1 is KGHSH and CDR2 is LQKENI. The CDR3 totals 14 residues. The CDR3: CASSPASGANVLTF. The CDR3 DNA reads as TGTGCCAGCTCACCAGCGTCTGGGGCCAACGTCCTGACTTTC. Drawing the rest from reference TRBV18 and TRBJ2-6, the complete variable domain is NAGVMQNPRHLVRRRGQEARLRCSPMKGHSHVYWYRQLPEEGLKFMVYLQKENIIDESGMPKERFSAEFPKEGPSILRIQQVVRGDSAAYFCASSPASGANVLTFGAGSRLTVL.

The J gene is TRBJ1-5, the V gene TRBV19, with TRBD1 matching 8 bases. Germline V gene data show CDR1 as LNHDA and CDR2 as SQIVND (reference sequence). This CDR3 region has 16 residues. Germline trimming cut 3 bases from V and 0 bases from J; bases unmatched to any gene: 4. CDR3 residues: CASSIRTGLSNQPQHF. The CDR3 region has the DNA TGTGCCAGTAGTATCAGGACAGGGCTTAGCAATCAGCCCCAGCATTTT.

The chain combines TRBV19 with TRBJ1-1; D remains unclear. Germline lookup yields CDR1 LNHDA and CDR2 SQIVND (reference sequence). The V and J ends lost 5 bases and 0 bases respectively, with 16 bases between them. CDR3 length: 16 amino acids. The CDR3 protein is CASSPTGKYMNTEAFF. The CDR3 nucleotides read TGTGCCAGTAGTCCAACGGGGAAATATATGAACACTGAAGCTTTCTTT.

The genes are TRBV28 and TRBJ1-5; D is unresolved. The CDR3 covers 14 residues. The V gene's germline CDR1 is MDHEN and CDR2 SYDVKM. V was pared by 5 bases and J by 9 bases, with 17 bases between. CDR3: CASSTPNRGWPQHF. CDR3 nucleotides: TGTGCCAGCAGTACCCCAAACCGCGGCTGGCCCCAGCATTTT.

This chain links TRBV7-2 with TRBJ1-1; 8 positions agree with TRBD1. V trimming: 4 bases; J trimming: 10 bases; junction bases outside the gene matches: 5. This CDR3 has 12 amino acids. Germline CDR1 SGHTA, CDR2 FQGNSA. CDR3 loop: CASSSPGQAAFF. CDR3 nucleotide sequence: TGTGCCAGCAGCTCGCCGGGACAGGCAGCTTTCTTT.

V usage is TRBV4-1 and J usage is TRBJ2-1; 9 nucleotides agree with TRBD1. From germline, CDR1 is MGHRA and CDR2 YSYEKL. The CDR3 is 13 amino acids. Trimming took 5 bases from V and 8 from J; bases not matched to a gene: 4. CDR3 in amino acids: CASSLQGAYEQFF. DNA of the CDR3: TGCGCCAGCAGCTTACAGGGGGCCTATGAGCAGTTCTTC.

This rearrangement joins TRBV6-6 to TRBJ2-1, with D hard to call. This CDR3 spans 15 amino acids. Germline V CDR1 and CDR2: MNHNY, SVGAGI (reference sequence). Trimming removed 6 bases from V and 0 bases from J, with 12 bases in between. Here the CDR3 reads CASRDFRSSYNEQFF. Written as DNA, the CDR3 is TGTGCCAGCAGAGACTTTCGGAGCTCCTACAATGAGCAGTTCTTC.

The gene calls are TRBV6-4 and TRBJ2-6; TRBD1 is a possible D gene (5 bases). The V end was cut by 2 bases, the J end by 0 bases, with 8 bases between. The CDR3 is 16 amino acids. Germline V gives CDR1 MRHNA, CDR2 SNTAGT. The CDR3 sequence is CASSDGQNSGANVLTF. CDR3 nucleotide sequence: TGTGCCAGCAGTGACGGACAAAACTCTGGGGCCAACGTCCTGACTTTC.

The CDR3 loop reads CASSWDREDTQYF. CDR3 DNA: TGTGCCAGCAGCTGGGACAGGGAGGATACGCAGTATTTT. The chain has TRBV5-8 and TRBJ2-3; 9 bases line up with TRBD1. This CDR3 is 13 amino acids long. Trimming cost V 3 bases and J 6 bases; bases outside gene matches: 2. From germline, CDR1 is SGHTS and CDR2 YDEGEE. Full variable domain (remainder filled in from reference TRBV5-8 and TRBJ2-3): EAGVTQSPTHLIKTRGQQATLRCSPISGHTSVYWYQQALGLGLQFLLWYDEGEERNRGNFPPRFSGRQFPNYSSELNVNALELEDSALYLCASSWDREDTQYFGPGTRLTVL.

This clone is a singleton in its sample. The gene calls are TRBV30 and TRBJ2-2; 7 positions agree with TRBD2. The CDR3 is 15 amino acids. The junction had 11 bases not matched to a gene; V was cut back by 7 bases and J by 3 bases. Per the germline V gene, CDR1 is GTSNPN and CDR2 is SVGIG (reference sequence). The DNA of the CDR3 is TGTGCCTCCACACGCGGGAGTAAAGACACCGGGGAGCTGTTTTTT. It translates to CASTRGSKDTGELFF. Filled out from reference TRBV30 and TRBJ2-2, the complete variable domain reads SQTIHQWPATLVQPVGSPLSLECTVEGTSNPNLYWYRQAAGRGLQLLFYSVGIGQISSEVPQNLSASRPQDRQFILSSKKLLLSDSGFYLCASTRGSKDTGELFFGEGSRLTVL.

The rearrangement joins TRBV5-4 to TRBJ2-5, with D perhaps matching TRBD1 (6 bases). Trimming removed 1 base from V and 2 bases from J, with 15 bases in between. The CDR3 extends over 16 amino acids. Germline V gene lookup returns CDR1 SGHNT and CDR2 YYREEE (reference sequence). Written as DNA, the CDR3 is TGTGCCAGCAGCTTGTTTGCAGGGGCCGTACAAGAGACCCAGTACTTC. Translating it yields CASSLFAGAVQETQYF.

The chain couples TRBV29-1 to TRBJ2-6; 8 bases align to TRBD1. With V trimmed by 7 bases and J by 2 bases, 13 bases remained unmatched. The CDR3 consists of 17 residues. CDR1 is SQVTM and CDR2 is ANQGSEA in the germline V gene. The CDR3 here is CSALTDRASPGANVLTF. CDR3 DNA sequence: TGCAGCGCCCTAACGGACAGGGCCTCCCCTGGGGCCAACGTCCTGACTTTC.

V usage is TRBV2 and J usage is TRBJ1-5; possible D gene TRBD1, 6 bases. Between the trimmed V and J ends, which lost 7 bases and 7 bases, there was a span of 20 bases. There are 15 residues in the CDR3. Germline V lookup: CDR1 SNHLY, CDR2 FYNNEI. The CDR3 loop reads CASKGFGGVDQPQHF. CDR3 nucleotides: TGTGCCAGCAAGGGTTTTGGGGGCGTCGACCAGCCCCAGCATTTT.

This clone was found a few times. The J gene is TRBJ1-3, the V gene TRBV30; D ambiguous. V was shortened by 4 bases and J by 0 bases, with 16 bases between the two germline ends. The CDR3 is 16 amino acids. The germline V gene has CDR1 GTSNPN and CDR2 SVGIG (reference sequence). The CDR3 sequence: CAWKEPVNRSGNTIYF. CDR3 DNA sequence: TGTGCCTGGAAAGAACCAGTAAACCGCTCTGGAAACACCATATATTTT.

This chain links TRBV28 with TRBJ2-5, with 7 bases identical to TRBD1. This CDR3 contains 15 residues. The V gene's germline CDR1 is MDHEN and CDR2 SYDVKM. The V gene end was trimmed by 6 bases and the J gene end by 2 bases; junction bases not matched to a gene: 9. The CDR3 spells CASRPRGQQQETQYF. The CDR3, as DNA: TGTGCCAGCAGGCCCCGGGGACAGCAACAAGAGACCCAGTACTTC.

The chain is built from TRBV19 and TRBJ1-1; D unresolved. V lost 5 bases to trimming and J lost 8 bases, with 15 bases between them. Germline V lookup: CDR1 LNHDA, CDR2 SQIVND (reference sequence). This CDR3 is built from 13 residues. The CDR3 nucleotides are TGTGCCAGTAGTCTCGCGGTACCGCCCGAAGCTTTCTTT. Translation: CASSLAVPPEAFF.

CDR3 sequence reads: CASFGGGGYTF. CDR3 nucleotides: TGTGCCAGTTTCGGGGGGGGCGGCTACACCTTC. V gene TRBV6-5 combines with J gene TRBJ1-2, with a possible D match to TRBD1 (6 bases). The germline V gene has CDR1 MNHEY and CDR2 SVGAGI. The CDR3 totals 11 residues. V lost 9 bases and J 8 bases, leaving 13 bases between the germline ends.

The V call is TRBV9, the J call TRBJ2-1; TRBD2 agrees at 14 bases. Per the germline V gene, CDR1 is SGDLS and CDR2 is YYNGEE. Trimming removed 2 bases from V and 10 bases from J; junction bases left unmatched: 5. The CDR3 loop spans 15 amino acids. The CDR3 region has the DNA TGTGCCAGCAGCGTGACTAGCGGGAGGGCCAAGGAGCAGTTCTTC. Translating gives CASSVTSGRAKEQFF. The variable domain in full, with the rest retrieved from reference TRBV9 and TRBJ2-1, is DSGVTQTPKHLITATGQRVTLRCSPRSGDLSVYWYQQSLDQGLQFLIQYYNGEERAKGNILERFSAQQFPDLHSELNLSSLELGDSALYFCASSVTSGRAKEQFFGPGTRLTVL.